This record covers a single T cell receptor beta chain. Its antigen is currently unknown. Primers: 60 Vbeta forward and 13 Jbeta reverse. Libraries were prepared by immunoSEQ multiplex PCR; TCRdb keeps only in-frame clonotypes and omits some of them. The sample consists of over 110,000 clones, 82% of them appearing once. This CDR3 is built from 13 residues. V lost 7 bases, J lost 5 bases, and 12 bases lay in between. The germline CDR1 and CDR2 sequences are SGHVS and FQNEAQ. The entry originates in a study of cytomegalovirus exposure and HLA in healthy donors. Study-level background: Caucasian-associated ancestry cluster membership applied to about 77% of over 350 genotyped donors. Findings and limits, study-wide: A later analysis revealed that TCR association rates differed between HLA loci, peaking at DRB1 and bottoming out at HLA-C.

This rearrangement joins TRBV7-8 to TRBJ2-1; perhaps TRBD2 as D (5 bases). What was sequenced was PBMCs. The source of this sequence is a male donor in good health and CMV-seronegative. The CDR3 DNA is TGTGCCAGCACCCCCGGGGAGCACAATGAGCAGTTCTTC. It is translated as CASTPGEHNEQFF.